The sequence of this TCR beta chain was determined in a study of blood T cell repertoires in COVID-19. Only in-frame clones appear in the TCRdb table, and some are missing; sequencing was by immunoSEQ multiplex PCR. The sample has fewer than 450,000 clones, roughly 91% seen once. The CDR3 totals 20 residues. Per the germline V gene, CDR1 is LNHDA and CDR2 is SQIVND (reference sequence). Germline trimming cut 2 bases from V and 1 base from J; bases unmatched to any gene: 15. The chain uses TRBV19 and TRBJ1-1; 11 bases are shared with TRBD1. The clonotype comes from a man aged 18-30 years who had recovered from COVID-19. Sequenced input: PBMCs or T cells enriched from blood (not recorded which). The CDR3 loop reads CASSILRTGGRKASNTEAFF. CDR3 sequence (DNA): TGTGCCAGTAGTATACTTAGGACAGGGGGCCGCAAAGCCTCGAACACTGAAGCTTTCTTT.